This T cell receptor (beta chain) was profiled in a study of blood T cell repertoires in COVID-19. Assay used: immunoSEQ multiplex PCR; TCRdb lists only in-frame clones, some missing. The sample holds 150,000 to 200,000 clones, around 80% seen once. This CDR3 region has 15 residues. Deletions cut 4 bases from V and 2 bases from J, with 10 bases between. CDR1 is SGHRS and CDR2 is YFSETQ in the germline V gene. Symptom resolution, clearance, or two negative PCRs marked donors in Cohort 3 as recovered. The sequenced sample was PBMCs or T cells enriched from blood (not recorded which). The chain employs TRBV5-1 and TRBJ2-6, with D possibly matching TRBD1 (6 bases). This clonotype originated in a man aged 45-65 years who had recovered from COVID-19. The CDR3 loop is CASSPEGAGANVLTF. The CDR3 DNA sequence: TGCGCCAGCAGCCCCGAGGGGGCTGGGGCCAACGTCCTGACTTTC.